Presented here are 19 T cell receptor beta chains from one specimen sequenced in a study of PD-L1 blockade in urothelial cancer. Assay: immunoSEQ multiplex PCR; the TCRdb copy retains only in-frame clones and omits some. The sample includes over 45,000 clones, 70% to 90% of them seen just once. The sequencing here drew on PBMCs, taken around atezolizumab (anti-PD-L1) treatment. Receptors originate from a man in his 60s with urothelial cancer.

The J gene is TRBJ1-2, the V gene TRBV11-2; D possibly corresponds to TRBD1 (5 bases). Trimming stripped 2 bases from V and 5 bases from J, with 12 bases between. CDR1 is SGHAT and CDR2 is FQNNGV in the germline V gene. CDR3 length: 14 residues. The DNA of the CDR3 is TGTGCCAGCAGCTTAATTCAGGGTCCTTATGGCTACACCTTC. Translation gives CASSLIQGPYGYTF.

The chain recombines TRBV6-1 with TRBJ1-6, with 9 bases identical to TRBD1. The germline V gene encodes CDR1 MNHNS and CDR2 SASEGT. Trimming took 7 bases from V and 10 from J; bases not matched to a gene: 11. The CDR3 covers 15 residues. CDR3 nucleotide sequence: TGTGCCAGCACGCTGGACAGGGGAATTATCTCACCCCTCCACTTT. As protein: CASTLDRGIISPLHF.

The chain joins TRBV6-1 to TRBJ2-2, with D perhaps TRBD1 (6 bases). Germline CDR1 reads MNHNS; CDR2 reads SASEGT. The ends were cut back, 7 bases at V and 4 bases at J, with 13 bases in the middle. CDR3 length equals 14 residues. CDR3 bases: TGTGCCAGCACCCGAAAAGGGGGCACCGGGGAGCTGTTTTTT. Encoded protein: CASTRKGGTGELFF.

The V and J genes are TRBV14 and TRBJ2-5; TRBD2 might be the D (5 bases). Trimming removed 0 bases at V and 5 bases at J, with 7 bases between. This CDR3 comprises 13 residues. Looked up from germline, CDR1 is SGHDN and CDR2 is FVKESK. The CDR3: CASSQDWEETQYF. The CDR3 DNA reads as TGTGCCAGCAGCCAAGATTGGGAGGAGACCCAGTACTTC.

The rearrangement joins TRBV27 to TRBJ2-5; 8 nucleotides line up with TRBD1. The CDR3 is 16 residues long. CDR1 is MNHEY and CDR2 is SMNVEV in the germline V gene (reference sequence). J was trimmed by 4 bases and V by 1 base; bases with no gene match: 8. The CDR3 here is CASSLWSGGGVETQYF. CDR3 sequence (DNA): TGTGCCAGCAGTTTATGGTCAGGGGGCGGGGTAGAGACCCAGTACTTC.

This rearrangement joins TRBV18 to TRBJ2-3; 12 nucleotides line up with TRBD2. With V trimmed by 3 bases and J by 6 bases, 10 bases remained unmatched. The CDR3 is 17 amino acids. Germline assignment: CDR1 KGHSH and CDR2 LQKENI. In nucleotides, the CDR3 is TGTGCCAGCTCACCCCTCCGGACTAGCGGGGTTACTGATACGCAGTATTTT. Translated: CASSPLRTSGVTDTQYF.

The rearrangement links TRBV27 to TRBJ1-4, with D possibly matching TRBD1 (6 bases). CDR3 length: 18 amino acids. Germline CDR1 and CDR2: MNHEY and SMNVEV (reference sequence). Trimming cost V 3 bases and J 8 bases, with 25 bases left between them. CDR3 sequence: CASSFGAGASLAAEKLFF. The CDR3 DNA reads TGTGCCAGCAGTTTTGGAGCAGGGGCCTCGTTGGCCGCCGAAAAACTGTTTTTT.

The chain recombines TRBV11-3 with TRBJ2-3; 12 nucleotides align to TRBD2. There are 17 residues in the CDR3. Germline V gene sequence: CDR1 SGHNT, CDR2 YENEEA. Trimming at V came to 4 bases and at J to 6 bases, leaving 11 bases not matched to a gene. The CDR3 DNA reads TGTGCCAGCAGCTCCCGTCGCCCCGGGACTAGCGGGGATACGCAGTATTTT. Protein product: CASSSRRPGTSGDTQYF.

V is TRBV11-3 and J is TRBJ2-7; D ambiguous. The CDR3 loop spans 15 amino acids. The V gene lost 4 bases and the J gene lost 2 bases, with 15 bases spanning the gap. Germline CDR1 SGHNT, CDR2 YENEEA. The CDR3 bases are TGTGCCAGCAGCTCCGGATCGGAGAGCCCCTACGAGCAGTACTTC. Its protein is CASSSGSESPYEQYF.

Only one count was recorded for this clone. The J gene is TRBJ2-1, the V gene TRBV14; D might be TRBD2 (5 bases). The CDR3 runs to 15 residues. Germline-derived CDR1 and CDR2 are SGHDN and FVKESK. V was shortened by 1 base and J by 4 bases, with 11 bases between the two germline ends. In DNA, the CDR3 is TGTGCCAGCAGCCAAGTCGGGCGGGCTTACAATGAGCAGTTCTTC. It is translated as CASSQVGRAYNEQFF.

The chain has TRBV28 and TRBJ2-7; tentative D call: TRBD1 (6 bases). This CDR3 comprises 15 residues. Per germline, CDR1 MDHEN and CDR2 SYDVKM. The germline V and J ends were trimmed by 6 bases and 3 bases, with 18 bases remaining between them. CDR3 sequence (DNA): TGTGCCAGCAGCCGTGCAGGGGACCGAAACTACGAGCAGTACTTC. Amino acid sequence: CASSRAGDRNYEQYF.

The chain combines TRBV19 with TRBJ1-4; 9 bases align to TRBD1. Germline-derived CDR1 and CDR2 are LNHDA and SQIVND (reference sequence). Germline trimming cut 7 bases from V and 7 bases from J; bases unmatched to any gene: 7. This CDR3 is built from 14 residues. The CDR3 DNA sequence: TGTGCCAGTACCCGGGACAGGGAAGGTGAAAAACTGTTTTTT. Protein sequence: CASTRDREGEKLFF.

V and J are TRBV5-4 and TRBJ2-3; 10 nucleotides align to TRBD2. With V trimmed by 0 bases and J by 5 bases, 3 bases remained unmatched. Germline CDR1 SGHNT, CDR2 YYREEE (reference sequence). The length of the CDR3 is 15 residues. CDR3 protein: CASSLAVAGGDTQYF. Here the CDR3 DNA reads TGTGCCAGCAGCTTGGCGGTAGCGGGGGGAGATACGCAGTATTTT.

The chain is built from TRBV7-8 and TRBJ2-3, with 7 bases that match TRBD2. Trimming at V came to 0 bases and at J to 4 bases, leaving 4 bases not matched to a gene. The CDR3 runs to 15 residues. CDR1 SGHVS and CDR2 FQNEAQ come from the germline V gene. CDR3: CASSLAGGYADTQYF. The DNA for the CDR3 is TGTGCCAGCAGCTTAGCGGGGGGGTACGCAGATACGCAGTATTTT.

On this clone itself: Distinct nucleotide sequences in the sample also encode this CDR3. This chain connects TRBV18 to TRBJ2-2, with 9 bases that match TRBD1. With 2 bases clipped from V and 0 bases from J, the junction kept 1 base outside the gene matches. Germline loops: CDR1 KGHSH, CDR2 LQKENI. The CDR3 runs 16 residues. The CDR3 reads CASSPTGGANTGELFF. In DNA, the CDR3 is TGTGCCAGCTCACCAACAGGGGGCGCGAACACCGGGGAGCTGTTTTTT.

V gene TRBV4-3 combines with J gene TRBJ1-4; D is unresolved. From germline, CDR1 is LGHNA and CDR2 YSLEER. Trimming stripped 8 bases from V and 5 bases from J, with 12 bases between. The CDR3 runs 13 residues. CDR3 in amino acids: CASSFKENEKLFF. In nucleotides, the CDR3 is TGCGCCAGCTCCTTCAAGGAGAATGAAAAACTGTTTTTT.

The chain recombines TRBV5-4 with TRBJ2-5, with 7 nucleotides matching TRBD1. V was pared by 2 bases and J by 6 bases, with 7 bases of the junction left unmatched. The germline V gene has CDR1 SGHNT and CDR2 YYREEE (reference sequence). The CDR3 is 14 residues long. CDR3 nucleotide sequence: TGTGCCAGCAGCTTACAGGGGCAGATAAAGACCCAGTACTTC. Translation: CASSLQGQIKTQYF.

The V and J genes are TRBV20-1 and TRBJ2-7; 7 nucleotides agree with TRBD1. The V segment lost 3 bases and the J segment 10 bases; nucleotides outside the gene matches: 3. Per the germline V gene, CDR1 is DFQATT and CDR2 is SNEGSKA (reference sequence). CDR3 length: 10 amino acids. The CDR3 region has the DNA TGCAGTGCTAGTAGGGACAGACAGTACTTC. Its translation: CSASRDRQYF.

The rearrangement uses TRBV19 and TRBJ1-1; 8 bases fit TRBD1. V shed 6 bases and J 4 bases; nucleotides not matched to a gene: 4. Germline CDR1 LNHDA, CDR2 SQIVND (reference sequence). The CDR3 runs 13 residues. CDR3 in DNA: TGTGCCAGTAGCCGTGACAGGGGCACTGAAGCTTTCTTT. It specifies CASSRDRGTEAFF.